Reported below is one T cell receptor beta chain. This entry is derived from a study of cytomegalovirus exposure and HLA in healthy donors. This CDR3 is 11 amino acids long. Per the germline V gene, CDR1 is DFQATT and CDR2 is SNEGSKA (reference sequence). V was cut by 0 bases and J by 4 bases, with 4 bases left in between. It was with 60 Vbeta and 13 Jbeta primers that the PCR ran. TCRdb keeps only in-frame clones here, not all; method: immunoSEQ multiplex PCR. The sample shows 140,000 or so clones, approximately 81% of them seen only once. The V gene is TRBV20-1, the J gene TRBJ2-7; D is unresolved. This receptor was identified in a woman aged 40 to 50 in good health and CMV-seropositive. Source material: PBMCs. CDR3 region: CSARDPYEQYF. The CDR3 DNA reads as TGCAGTGCTAGAGATCCATACGAGCAGTACTTC.